These 7 T cell receptor beta chains originate from one sample sequenced in a study of immune evolution from preneoplasia to lung adenocarcinoma. The repertoire was sequenced with immunoSEQ multiplex PCR; TCRdb's copy has only in-frame clones and lacks some. The data hold thousands of clones, with less than 90% observed a single time. The sample comprised FFPE adjacent normal lung tissue. These receptors were collected from a person aged 65 to 85 with lung adenocarcinoma.

The V gene is TRBV25-1, the J gene TRBJ2-1; D may be TRBD1 (6 bases). The CDR3 has 17 amino acids. From germline, CDR1 is MGHDK and CDR2 SYGVNS. Trimming pared 3 bases from V and 4 bases from J, leaving 19 bases between. This chain's CDR3 is CASSDMGTPDIYNEQFF. CDR3 bases: TGTGCCAGCAGTGATATGGGGACACCGGATATATACAATGAGCAGTTCTTC.

The chain carries TRBV27 and TRBJ2-7, with D possibly TRBD1 on 5 matching bases. Germline loops: CDR1 MNHEY, CDR2 SMNVEV (reference sequence). The CDR3 runs 12 residues. Trimming cost V 6 bases and J 7 bases, with 13 bases left between them. CDR3 in amino acids: CASRQGRREQYF. The DNA for the CDR3 is TGTGCCAGCAGGCAGGGAAGAAGGGAGCAGTACTTC.

The V and J genes are TRBV29-1 and TRBJ2-1; no clear D gene. Germline V CDR1 and CDR2: SQVTM, ANQGSEA. The CDR3 has 18 amino acids. V was shortened by 0 bases and J by 0 bases, with 18 bases between the two germline ends. The CDR3 DNA sequence: TGCAGCGTTGAAGACGGGCGTAGGTTCTCGAGCTCCTACAATGAGCAGTTCTTC. Translated: CSVEDGRRFSSSYNEQFF.

The chain links TRBV7-9 to TRBJ1-2; D is ambiguous. V shed 2 bases and J shed 1 base, with 5 bases lying between them. The CDR3 totals 13 residues. Per germline, CDR1 SEHNR and CDR2 FQNEAQ (reference sequence). The CDR3 protein is CASSLQNNYGYTF. DNA for the CDR3: TGTGCCAGCAGCTTACAGAATAACTATGGCTACACCTTC.

J is TRBJ2-7 and V is TRBV10-3; 8 bases fit TRBD2. The CDR3 is made up of 15 amino acids. From germline, CDR1 is ENHRY and CDR2 SYGVKD. The J segment lost 1 base and the V segment lost 4 bases, leaving 6 bases of the junction unmatched. CDR3 nucleotide sequence: TGTGCCATCAGTGTAACTAGCGGTAGTTCCTACGAGCAGTACTTC. Its translation is CAISVTSGSSYEQYF.

This sequence joins TRBV6-1 and TRBJ1-5, with a possible D match to TRBD1 (5 bases). The ends were cut back, 6 bases at V and 4 bases at J, with 10 bases in the middle. This CDR3 has 13 residues. From germline, CDR1 is MNHNS and CDR2 SASEGT. CDR3 amino acids: CASSPQGNQPQHF. CDR3 nucleotide sequence: TGTGCCAGCAGCCCTCAGGGAAATCAGCCCCAGCATTTT.

The chain recombines TRBV27 with TRBJ2-3, with no clear D. This CDR3 contains 13 residues. Trimming left V 5 bases short and J 4 bases short, with 10 bases between. From germline, CDR1 is MNHEY and CDR2 SMNVEV (reference sequence). The CDR3 DNA sequence: TGTGCCAGCAGTCCCGGACGAGCAGATACGCAGTATTTT. Translating it yields CASSPGRADTQYF.